This TCR beta chain came from a study of shared clonotypes between healthy human individuals. Findings of the study overall: Naive CD4 clonotypes were shared across a handful of donors at roughly 5.5%.

Nashville, Tennessee was home to all donors, each a Caucasian adult. Naive CD4+ cells were CD45RA-selected; the remaining cells were memory. CDR3 length: 12 amino acids. Trimming removed 6 bases from V and 6 bases from J, with 12 bases in between. Germline values: CDR1 MNHNY, CDR2 SVGAGI (reference sequence). A word on this clone: Its target is unknown.

Sequenced by immunoSEQ multiplex PCR; TCRdb stores in-frame clones only, minus some. Of about 2.4 million clones in the sample, 90% to 95% were seen once. This TCR was recovered from a man between 18 and 35 years old in good health. Some clones in this sample may be carry-over from other donors' samples. The J gene is TRBJ2-7, the V gene TRBV6-6, with D hard to call. Sequencing input: naive CD4+ T cells from PBMCs. As to subset: CD45RA+ positively selected. CDR3: CASSPGSGEQYF. The CDR3 nucleotides are TGTGCCAGCAGCCCCGGGTCCGGCGAGCAGTACTTC.